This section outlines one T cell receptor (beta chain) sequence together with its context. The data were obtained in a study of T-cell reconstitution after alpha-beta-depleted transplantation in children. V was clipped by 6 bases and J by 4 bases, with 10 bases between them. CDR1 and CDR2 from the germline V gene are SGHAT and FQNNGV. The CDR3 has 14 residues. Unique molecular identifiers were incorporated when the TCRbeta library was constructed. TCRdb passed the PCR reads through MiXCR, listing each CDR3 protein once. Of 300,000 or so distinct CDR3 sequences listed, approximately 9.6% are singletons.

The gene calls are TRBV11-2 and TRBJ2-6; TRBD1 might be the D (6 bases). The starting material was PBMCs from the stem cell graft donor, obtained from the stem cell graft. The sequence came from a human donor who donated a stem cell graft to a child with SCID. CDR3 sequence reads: CASRATGGANVLTF. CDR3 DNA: TGTGCCAGCAGGGCTACAGGGGGGGCCAACGTCCTGACTTTC.